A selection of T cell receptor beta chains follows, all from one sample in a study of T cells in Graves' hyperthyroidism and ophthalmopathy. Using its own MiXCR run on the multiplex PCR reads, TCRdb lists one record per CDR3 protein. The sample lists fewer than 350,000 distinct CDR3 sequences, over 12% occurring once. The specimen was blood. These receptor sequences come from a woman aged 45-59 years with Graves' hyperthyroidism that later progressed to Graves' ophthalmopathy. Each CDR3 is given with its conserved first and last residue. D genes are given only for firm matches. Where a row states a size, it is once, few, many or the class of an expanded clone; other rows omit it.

DNA: TGTGCCAGCAGTTTACTAGGAATCGACGAGCAGTACTTC
CDR3: CASSLLGIDEQYF
D: NA
V: TRBV12-3/TRBV12-4
J: TRBJ2-7
size: many

DNA: TGTGCCAGCTCACCGGCTTCGCGAACAAGATCGGAGCAGTTCTTC
CDR3: CASSPASRTRSEQFF
D: NA
V: TRBV18
J: TRBJ2-1
size: many

DNA: TGCGCCAGCCTCTCAGGGCGGGCCGCGGGGGCAGATACGCAGTATTTT
CDR3: CASLSGRAAGADTQYF
D: TRBD2
V: TRBV5-1
J: TRBJ2-3
size: few

DNA: TGTGTCAGCAGTTACTCCGTTCGGTGGGGTTACCATAATTCACCCCTCCACTTT
CDR3: CVSSYSVRWGYHNSPLHF
D: NA
V: TRBV6-5
J: TRBJ1-6
size: NA

DNA: TGTGCTAGCAGCTTAGATGAGGCTACCATTTCCAATGAGCAGTTCTTC
CDR3: CASSLDEATISNEQFF
D: NA
V: TRBV7-7
J: TRBJ2-1
size: NA

DNA: TGCAGTGCCCACCGAGGTCTAGCGGGGAAGAGGGCCCAAGAGACCCAGTACTTC
CDR3: CSAHRGLAGKRAQETQYF
D: TRBD2
V: TRBV20-1
J: TRBJ2-5
size: NA

DNA: TGTGCCAGCAGCCCCCGAGAGGCGGGAGCCTCACCCCTCCACTTT
CDR3: CASSPREAGASPLHF
D: NA
V: TRBV11-2
J: TRBJ1-6
size: many

DNA: TGTGCCAGCAGCCACTCCGACAGCCGCGCCTACGAGCAGTACTTC
CDR3: CASSHSDSRAYEQYF
D: NA
V: TRBV28
J: TRBJ2-7
size: many

DNA: TGTGCCAGCAGTTTCCCCAGGACTACAGATACGCAGTATTTT
CDR3: CASSFPRTTDTQYF
D: NA
V: TRBV28
J: TRBJ2-3
size: many

DNA: TGTGCCAGCAGTTTAGACTTCGGGGGGGAGACCCAGTACTTC
CDR3: CASSLDFGGETQYF
D: TRBD2
V: TRBV28
J: TRBJ2-5
size: NA

DNA: TGTGCCAGCAGCTTATACCTGAACACTGAAGCTTTCTTT
CDR3: CASSLYLNTEAFF
D: NA
V: TRBV7-3
J: TRBJ1-1
size: many

DNA: TGTGCCAGCAGCCCAAGAGGGGGAACGAACACTGAAGCTTTCTTT
CDR3: CASSPRGGTNTEAFF
D: NA
V: TRBV11-2
J: TRBJ1-1
size: NA

DNA: TGTGCCAGCAGTTATTCACGTGACACTGAAGCTTTCTTT
CDR3: CASSYSRDTEAFF
D: NA
V: TRBV6-5
J: TRBJ1-1
size: NA

DNA: TGTGCCACCAGCAGGTCGGGAGGTGGAGATACGCAGTATTTT
CDR3: CATSRSGGGDTQYF
D: TRBD2
V: TRBV15
J: TRBJ2-3
size: NA

DNA: TGCAGTGCCAGTAGGGCGGACTTCCACAATGAGCAGTTCTTC
CDR3: CSASRADFHNEQFF
D: NA
V: TRBV20-1
J: TRBJ2-1
size: many

DNA: TGCGCCAGCAGCCCGGGGGACTCTCGAGGATCCTACGAGCAGTACTTC
CDR3: CASSPGDSRGSYEQYF
D: NA
V: TRBV5-1
J: TRBJ2-7
size: many

DNA: TGCAGTGCTAGAGTCTTTTCCGCGGGACCGACCTACGAGCAGTACTTC
CDR3: CSARVFSAGPTYEQYF
D: NA
V: TRBV20-1
J: TRBJ2-7
size: many

DNA: TGCGCCAGCAGCTTGACCGGGACAGGGGAAGAAAAACTGTTTTTT
CDR3: CASSLTGTGEEKLFF
D: TRBD1
V: TRBV5-1
J: TRBJ1-4
size: many

DNA: TGTGCCAGCTCACCACGACTTGTTAATGAGCAGTTCTTC
CDR3: CASSPRLVNEQFF
D: NA
V: TRBV18
J: TRBJ2-1
size: many

DNA: TGTGCCTGGAGTGTATCGGGCAGGGCATACTCTGGAAACACCATATATTTT
CDR3: CAWSVSGRAYSGNTIYF
D: NA
V: TRBV30
J: TRBJ1-3
size: NA

DNA: TGTGCCAGCAGCCTCGGGACAGGGGGCGTTCAGCCCCAGCATTTT
CDR3: CASSLGTGGVQPQHF
D: TRBD1
V: TRBV3-1
J: TRBJ1-5
size: many

DNA: TGCAGCGTTGAACAGCCGAACACCGGGGAGCTGTTTTTT
CDR3: CSVEQPNTGELFF
D: NA
V: TRBV29-1
J: TRBJ2-2
size: many

DNA: TGCAGTGCTAGGATCGCGGGGGTCGACTATGGCTACACCTTC
CDR3: CSARIAGVDYGYTF
D: NA
V: TRBV20-1
J: TRBJ1-2
size: many

DNA: TGTGCCAGCAGTGAATTTGGGACAGTTGGCTACACCTTC
CDR3: CASSEFGTVGYTF
D: TRBD1
V: TRBV6-1
J: TRBJ1-2
size: many

DNA: TGTGCCAGCTCCCCCGACAACACTGAAGCTTTCTTT
CDR3: CASSPDNTEAFF
D: NA
V: TRBV18
J: TRBJ1-1
size: many

DNA: TGTGCCAGTAGTATCCAGGGGGCGTTCAATGAGCAGTTCTTC
CDR3: CASSIQGAFNEQFF
D: TRBD1
V: TRBV19
J: TRBJ2-1
size: NA

DNA: TGCGCCGGCAGCTCCGGGACAGGGCTAATCGAGCAGTACTTC
CDR3: CAGSSGTGLIEQYF
D: TRBD1
V: TRBV5-1
J: TRBJ2-7
size: few

DNA: TGTGCCAGCAGGGCACAGGGTCATCAGCCCCAGCATTTT
CDR3: CASRAQGHQPQHF
D: NA
V: TRBV6-1
J: TRBJ1-5
size: many

DNA: TGCGCCAGCAGCTGGGGACAGGGGGGCGATGAGCAGTTCTTC
CDR3: CASSWGQGGDEQFF
D: TRBD1
V: TRBV5-1
J: TRBJ2-1
size: many

DNA: TGTGCCAGCAGCTGGGGACATAACACTGAAGCTTTCTTT
CDR3: CASSWGHNTEAFF
D: NA
V: TRBV7-8
J: TRBJ1-1
size: many

DNA: TGTGCCAGCAGCTACGCCGGGCCCCGGCCGGATGGCTACACCTTC
CDR3: CASSYAGPRPDGYTF
D: NA
V: TRBV7-9
J: TRBJ1-2
size: NA

DNA: TGTGCCAGCAGCTTTCGTGGGACCTATAATTCACCCCTCCACTTT
CDR3: CASSFRGTYNSPLHF
D: NA
V: TRBV7-3
J: TRBJ1-6
size: NA

DNA: TGTGCCAGCAGTGAAGATGGACAGAACTACGAGCAGTACTTC
CDR3: CASSEDGQNYEQYF
D: NA
V: TRBV6-1
J: TRBJ2-7
size: many

DNA: TGCAGTGCTAGAGTCAGACGGGGCAAGCAGTACTTC
CDR3: CSARVRRGKQYF
D: NA
V: TRBV20-1
J: TRBJ2-7
size: NA

DNA: TGTGCCAGCAGTCCCGGGACTAGCGGGACCTACGAGCAGTACTTC
CDR3: CASSPGTSGTYEQYF
D: TRBD2
V: TRBV6-1
J: TRBJ2-7
size: many

DNA: TGCGCCAGCAGCTTGGCCAAGGACCCTGAGGTGAACACTGAAGCTTTCTTT
CDR3: CASSLAKDPEVNTEAFF
D: NA
V: TRBV5-1
J: TRBJ1-1
size: many

DNA: TGCAGTGCTAGAGATGGCGGGAGGGAGTTCTACGAGCAGTACTTC
CDR3: CSARDGGREFYEQYF
D: TRBD2
V: TRBV20-1
J: TRBJ2-7
size: many

DNA: TGCGCCAGCAGCTTGGGGGGTAGTAGCTATGGCTACACCTTC
CDR3: CASSLGGSSYGYTF
D: NA
V: TRBV5-1
J: TRBJ1-2
size: many

DNA: TGCAGCGGCCTTTGGGGGGCGGGGGAGCAGTACTTC
CDR3: CSGLWGAGEQYF
D: NA
V: TRBV29-1
J: TRBJ2-7
size: NA

DNA: TGCAGTGCTAGAGATCCGAAGAGGGGTAGCAATCAGCCCCAGCATTTT
CDR3: CSARDPKRGSNQPQHF
D: NA
V: TRBV20-1
J: TRBJ1-5
size: NA

DNA: TGTGCCAGCAGTTACCAGGGGCTAGCGGGATACAGTGAGCAGTTCTTC
CDR3: CASSYQGLAGYSEQFF
D: TRBD2
V: TRBV6-6
J: TRBJ2-1
size: many

DNA: TGTGCCAGTAGTATAGATCCGGGACGGACTGGAAGAGCTTTCTTT
CDR3: CASSIDPGRTGRAFF
D: NA
V: TRBV19
J: TRBJ1-1
size: few

DNA: TGTGCCACCAGTGATGCATCCACCAACACTGAAGCTTTCTTT
CDR3: CATSDASTNTEAFF
D: NA
V: TRBV24-1
J: TRBJ1-1
size: NA

DNA: TGTGCCAGCAGTTACTCAGGGGACAGGGGTTATTCACCCCTCCACTTT
CDR3: CASSYSGDRGYSPLHF
D: TRBD1
V: TRBV6-6
J: TRBJ1-6
size: NA

DNA: TGTGCCAGCAGCTTGGGCCACTCGGCTGAGCAGTTCTTC
CDR3: CASSLGHSAEQFF
D: NA
V: TRBV7-3
J: TRBJ2-1
size: many

DNA: TGTGCCAGCAGCCCCCAGGGGGGGTTCCGGGAGACCCAGTACTTC
CDR3: CASSPQGGFRETQYF
D: NA
V: TRBV7-3
J: TRBJ2-5
size: many

DNA: TGTGCCAGCAGTTTAGGTCTAGCGGGAGGGGTGACAGATACGCAGTATTTT
CDR3: CASSLGLAGGVTDTQYF
D: TRBD2
V: TRBV28
J: TRBJ2-3
size: many

DNA: TGCAGTGCTACCGGGGCGGGCGTTCTAGCCAAAAACATTCAGTACTTC
CDR3: CSATGAGVLAKNIQYF
D: NA
V: TRBV20-1
J: TRBJ2-4
size: many

DNA: TGTGCCAGCAGTGACTCCCCTTTATACAATGAGCAGTTCTTC
CDR3: CASSDSPLYNEQFF
D: NA
V: TRBV2
J: TRBJ2-1
size: many

DNA: TGCAGTGCTAGAGCGGAACAGCCCAACTATGGCTACACCTTC
CDR3: CSARAEQPNYGYTF
D: NA
V: TRBV20-1
J: TRBJ1-2
size: NA

DNA: TGCAGTGCTGCCCGGAGCTCCTACAATGAGCAGTTCTTC
CDR3: CSAARSSYNEQFF
D: NA
V: TRBV20-1
J: TRBJ2-1
size: NA

DNA: TGTGCCAGCAGGGCAGAACTAGCGGGCTACTACAATGAGCAGTTCTTC
CDR3: CASRAELAGYYNEQFF
D: TRBD2
V: TRBV2
J: TRBJ2-1
size: many

DNA: TGTGCCAGCAGCCAAGCCAATTACGAGCAGTACTTC
CDR3: CASSQANYEQYF
D: NA
V: TRBV3-1
J: TRBJ2-7
size: many

DNA: TGTGCCAGCAGTGAAATAGCTAACTATGGCTACACCTTC
CDR3: CASSEIANYGYTF
D: NA
V: TRBV6-1
J: TRBJ1-2
size: many